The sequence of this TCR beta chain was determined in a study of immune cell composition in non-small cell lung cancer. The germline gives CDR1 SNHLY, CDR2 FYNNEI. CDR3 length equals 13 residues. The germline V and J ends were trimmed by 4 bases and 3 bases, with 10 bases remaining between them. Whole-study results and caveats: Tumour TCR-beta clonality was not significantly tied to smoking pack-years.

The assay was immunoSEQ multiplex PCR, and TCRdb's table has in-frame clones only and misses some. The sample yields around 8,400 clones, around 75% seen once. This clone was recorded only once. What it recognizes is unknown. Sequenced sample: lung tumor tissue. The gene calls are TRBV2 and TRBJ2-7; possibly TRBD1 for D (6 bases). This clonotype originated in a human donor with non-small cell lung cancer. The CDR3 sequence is CASSGTESYEQYF. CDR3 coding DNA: TGTGCCAGCAGTGGGACAGAGAGCTACGAGCAGTACTTC.